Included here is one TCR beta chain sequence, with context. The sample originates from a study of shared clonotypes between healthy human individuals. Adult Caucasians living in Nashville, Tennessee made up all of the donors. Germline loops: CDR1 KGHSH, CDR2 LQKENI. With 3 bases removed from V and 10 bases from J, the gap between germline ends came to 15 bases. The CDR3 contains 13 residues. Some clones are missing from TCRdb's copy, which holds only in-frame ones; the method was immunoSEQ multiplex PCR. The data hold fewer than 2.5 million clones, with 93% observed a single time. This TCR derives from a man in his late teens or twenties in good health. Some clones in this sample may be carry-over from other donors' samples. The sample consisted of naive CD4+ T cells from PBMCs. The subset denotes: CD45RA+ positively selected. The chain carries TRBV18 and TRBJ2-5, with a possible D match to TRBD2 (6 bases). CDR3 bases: TGTGCCAGCTCACCGGAGGGCACGGGGGTCCAGTACTTC. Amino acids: CASSPEGTGVQYF. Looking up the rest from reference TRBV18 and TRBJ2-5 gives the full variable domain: NAGVMQNPRHLVRRRGQEARLRCSPMKGHSHVYWYRQLPEEGLKFMVYLQKENIIDESGMPKERFSAEFPKEGPSILRIQQVVRGDSAAYFCASSPEGTGVQYFGPGTRLLVL.